Sequencing of this T cell receptor (beta chain) was carried out in a study of a mutant IDH1 vaccine in newly diagnosed glioma. Study information: There were approximately 62% males and around 38% females among treated patients, whose mean age was approximately 44 years. Receipt of radiotherapy, temozolomide, or both preceded the study, and most received both.

Comments on this clone: Its antigen is not known.

V trimming: 3 bases; J trimming: 1 base; junction bases outside the gene matches: 11. Per germline, CDR1 KGHSH and CDR2 LQKENI. This CDR3 is 19 amino acids long. The time point here: baseline, week 1 (first vaccination visit). Treatment reported: pre-vaccination baseline after standard-of-care therapy. The donor cohort comprised cases of new WHO grade 3 or 4 IDH1-mutant, ATRX-lost astrocytoma. TCRdb keeps only in-frame clones here, not all; method: immunoSEQ multiplex PCR. The sample shows just under 95,000 clones, 80% of them seen only once. Study-wide results and limits: Vaccine-induced responses were seen in 85% to 95% of patients, spanning several MHC alleles.

Source: PBMCs, taken from a glioma patient treated with radiotherapy, temozolomide or both. This chain uses TRBV18 with TRBJ2-6; the match to TRBD1 covers 8 bases. This receptor was taken from a man in his forties with glioma. The CDR3 reads CASSPTIGTGMSGANVLTF. DNA for the CDR3: TGTGCCAGCTCACCTACTATAGGGACAGGCATGTCTGGGGCCAACGTCCTGACTTTC.